The clone carrying this TCR beta chain turned up a few times. What it binds is unknown. Using its own MiXCR run on the 5' RACE reads, TCRdb lists one record per CDR3 protein. The data hold 260,000 or so distinct CDR3 sequences, with 16% observed a single time. The CDR3 is made up of 18 amino acids. CDR1 and CDR2 from the germline V gene are MNHEY and SMNVEV (reference sequence). V lost 0 bases and J lost 5, with 19 bases in between. This sample is part of a study of T-cell memory formation after mild COVID-19. Study outcomes and limitations: Chiefly within CM and EM were the contracting CD4+ clones; CD8+ ones were within EMRA. Day 15 to 85 contractors were CD4/CD8 balanced; later expanders leaned CD4+.

The sequencing sample was made of PBMCs or a T cell subset sorted from them (not recorded which). This chain links TRBV27 with TRBJ1-4; no firm D call. This TCR was sampled from a young man who had mild COVID-19 (a few samples of this study predate the infection). Cell type and time point are not known. Written as DNA, the CDR3 is TGTGCCAGCAGTTTATCACTCCCGGACTACTTGGGAAATGAAAAACTGTTTTTT. Its protein is CASSLSLPDYLGNEKLFF.